The clone carrying this T cell receptor (beta chain) was detected many times. Its antigen is unidentified. TCRdb called the reads again in MiXCR, with one record for every CDR3 protein. The sample lists some 100,000 distinct CDR3 sequences; 20% to 30% were seen once. The CDR3 sequence is 14 residues long. Trimming left V 3 bases short and J 4 bases short, with 12 bases between. Germline V gene data show CDR1 as MNHNS and CDR2 as SASEGT. The source of the sample is a study of T cell repertoires in cytomegalovirus infection. Findings and caveats of the study: Dominant in the ex vivo response were TCR beta clonotypes restricted by HLA-C and specific for CMV.

The chain is built from TRBV6-1 and TRBJ1-2; D gene uncertain. The sequencing input was CD8+ T cells from PBMCs. The TCR originated in a human donor in good health (CMV status not recorded). Some clones in this sample may be carry-over from other donors' samples. CDR3 amino acids: CASSDQPGPYGYTF. The CDR3 nucleotides read TGTGCCAGCAGTGATCAGCCAGGTCCCTATGGCTACACCTTC.